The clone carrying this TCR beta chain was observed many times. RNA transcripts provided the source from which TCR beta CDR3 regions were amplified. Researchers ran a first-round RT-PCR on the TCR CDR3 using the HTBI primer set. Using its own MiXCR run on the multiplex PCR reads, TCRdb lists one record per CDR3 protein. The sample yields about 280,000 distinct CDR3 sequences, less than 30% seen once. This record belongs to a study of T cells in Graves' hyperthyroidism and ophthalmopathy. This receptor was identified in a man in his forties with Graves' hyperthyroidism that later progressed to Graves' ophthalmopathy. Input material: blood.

CDR3 sequence: CASSHRDFGIFGYTF. DNA for the CDR3: TGTGCCAGCAGCCATCGGGACTTTGGGATCTTCGGCTACACCTTC. V is TRBV5-6 and J is TRBJ1-2, with D possibly being TRBD1 (5 bases). V was shortened by 4 bases and J by 8 bases, with 21 bases between the two germline ends. The CDR3 runs 15 residues. Germline assignment: CDR1 SGHDT and CDR2 YYEEEE.